The 23 T cell receptor beta chains listed next were all sequenced from one sample in a study of shared clonotypes between healthy human individuals. Using immunoSEQ multiplex PCR, the repertoire was profiled, and TCRdb retains in-frame clones only, with some absent. This sample has around 2,000,000 clones, with less than 95% found just once. CD45RO-negative, CCR7-selected cells formed the naive CD8 fraction, which excluded terminally differentiated effector memory CD45RA+ cells. Sequenced input: naive CD8+ T cells sorted from blood. All receptors come from a man aged 18 to 35 in good health.

This clone was seen a few times. This sample includes further DNA sequences coding for the same CDR3. This chain links TRBV9 with TRBJ2-3; D is unclear. Per germline, CDR1 SGDLS and CDR2 YYNGEE. The V end lost 0 bases, the J end lost 4 bases, and 3 bases lay between the germline ends. The CDR3 sequence is 12 residues long. CDR3: CASSVGPDTQYF. The CDR3 DNA follows: TGTGCCAGCAGCGTAGGTCCAGATACGCAGTATTTT.

Of note for this clone: This CDR3 is also generated by other DNA sequences in the sample. The V and J genes are TRBV4-1 and TRBJ1-1; the D is unclear. The germline V gene encodes CDR1 MGHRA and CDR2 YSYEKL. With 2 bases removed from V and 6 bases from J, the gap between germline ends came to 10 bases. The CDR3 has 13 residues. The CDR3 DNA reads TGCGCCAGCAGCCAAACGGGCACTCCTGAAGCTTTCTTT. This gives the protein CASSQTGTPEAFF.

CDR3 sequence reads: CASSYRHRNTEAFF. For the CDR3, the DNA is TGTGCCAGCAGTTATAGACACCGTAACACTGAAGCTTTCTTT. The rearrangement joins TRBV27 to TRBJ1-1; D is unresolved. CDR1 is MNHEY and CDR2 is SMNVEV in the germline V gene (reference sequence). This CDR3 comprises 14 residues. V was shortened by 4 bases and J by 2 bases, with 11 bases between the two germline ends.

A note on this clone: The sample holds other DNA sequences that translate to the same CDR3. The chain couples TRBV7-2 to TRBJ2-7; tentatively, D is TRBD2 (6 bases). Germline V gene sequence: CDR1 SGHTA, CDR2 FQGNSA. Trimming took off 6 bases at V and 3 bases at J, with 12 bases between the two ends. The CDR3 totals 13 residues. CDR3 region: CASSLGGYYEQYF. The CDR3 DNA follows: TGTGCCAGCAGTTTGGGGGGTTACTACGAGCAGTACTTC.

The chain uses TRBV7-6 and TRBJ2-5; TRBD2 agrees at 12 bases. The CDR3 extends over 15 amino acids. Germline trimming cut 6 bases from V and 5 bases from J; bases unmatched to any gene: 7. The V gene's germline CDR1 is SGHVS and CDR2 FNYEAQ. CDR3 protein: CASRTSGSVRETQYF. The CDR3 bases are TGTGCCAGCAGGACTAGCGGGAGTGTACGGGAGACCCAGTACTTC.

Remarks on this clone: The identical CDR3 is also encoded by other nucleotide sequences in the sample. The V call is TRBV27, the J call TRBJ2-7, with a possible D match to TRBD1 (5 bases). Germline values: CDR1 MNHEY, CDR2 SMNVEV (reference sequence). Trimming left V 5 bases short and J 4 bases short, with 15 bases between. This CDR3 has 14 amino acids. The CDR3: CASSLGALGYEQYF. The CDR3 coding sequence is TGTGCCAGCAGTCTAGGGGCTCTTGGGTACGAGCAGTACTTC.

The rearrangement links TRBV13 to TRBJ2-7; D call uncertain. V lost 4 bases to trimming and J lost 2 bases, with 12 bases between them. The CDR3 totals 14 residues. Germline CDR1 and CDR2: PRHDT and FYEKMQ (reference sequence). CDR3 nucleotide sequence: TGTGCCAGCAGCTCCAATTCTATTCCCTACGAGCAGTACTTC. Residues: CASSSNSIPYEQYF.

This chain connects TRBV2 to TRBJ2-5; 9 bases line up with TRBD1. Germline CDR1 and CDR2: SNHLY and FYNNEI. V lost 6 bases and J lost 5; bases outside the gene matches: 7. The CDR3 sequence is 14 residues long. CDR3 sequence (DNA): TGTGCCAGCAGCTCTGGACAGGGGTATGAGACCCAGTACTTC. This translates into CASSSGQGYETQYF.

Worth noting for this clone: The identical CDR3 is also encoded by other nucleotide sequences in the sample. The chain combines TRBV28 with TRBJ1-1, with D possibly being TRBD1 (6 bases). Germline assignment: CDR1 MDHEN and CDR2 SYDVKM. V was shortened by 3 bases and J by 4 bases, with 12 bases between the two germline ends. The CDR3 extends over 14 amino acids. CDR3 protein: CASSFSQGGTEAFF. The CDR3 DNA is TGTGCCAGCAGTTTTTCACAGGGTGGCACTGAAGCTTTCTTT.

The rearrangement joins TRBV7-6 to TRBJ2-7, with no clear D. The V gene's germline CDR1 is SGHVS and CDR2 FNYEAQ. Between the trimmed V and J ends, which lost 2 bases and 4 bases, there was a span of 9 bases. The CDR3 extends over 13 amino acids. Here the CDR3 DNA reads TGTGCCAGCAGCTTACGCCCCCAATACGAGCAGTACTTC. This translates into CASSLRPQYEQYF.

The J gene is TRBJ2-4, the V gene TRBV7-9; TRBD1 agrees at 9 bases. The CDR3 is made up of 14 amino acids. Per the germline V gene, CDR1 is SEHNR and CDR2 is FQNEAQ (reference sequence). V lost 5 bases and J lost 8; bases outside the gene matches: 7. In DNA form, the CDR3 reads TGTGCCAGCAGCGCGGACAGGGGAGGGGACATTCAGTACTTC. This sequence encodes CASSADRGGDIQYF.

The J gene is TRBJ2-4, the V gene TRBV13; D not resolved. The V end was cut by 5 bases, the J end by 1 base, with 15 bases between. The V gene's germline CDR1 is PRHDT and CDR2 FYEKMQ (reference sequence). The CDR3 consists of 16 residues. CDR3 nucleotides: TGTGCCAGCAGCGGGTCGGTAGGCGCTGCCAAAAACATTCAGTACTTC. Its translation is CASSGSVGAAKNIQYF.

The V and J genes are TRBV6-6 and TRBJ1-6, with D possibly being TRBD1 (5 bases). This CDR3 comprises 15 residues. V lost 5 bases and J lost 15, with 23 bases in between. CDR1 is MNHNY and CDR2 is SVGAGI in the germline V gene (reference sequence). CDR3 sequence reads: CASSPPGLGVEVLHF. CDR3 nucleotide sequence: TGTGCCAGCAGTCCACCGGGACTGGGGGTAGAAGTCCTCCACTTT.

This chain joins TRBV27 and TRBJ2-7; maybe TRBD2 (5 bases). Germline V gene lookup returns CDR1 MNHEY and CDR2 SMNVEV (reference sequence). With 4 bases removed from V and 3 bases from J, the gap between germline ends came to 16 bases. The CDR3 has 15 amino acids. The CDR3 region has the DNA TGTGCCAGCAGTTATTCTAGCCTGGGTATCTACGAGCAGTACTTC. Translation gives CASSYSSLGIYEQYF.

This sequence joins TRBV18 and TRBJ2-2; unclear D gene. From germline, CDR1 is KGHSH and CDR2 LQKENI. The CDR3 has 17 residues. V dropped 0 bases and J dropped 0 bases, with 11 bases sitting between them. CDR3 DNA sequence: TGTGCCAGCTCACCACCTGATTCTAAACCGAACACCGGGGAGCTGTTTTTT. Its translation is CASSPPDSKPNTGELFF. The full variable domain, its missing parts supplied by reference TRBV18 and TRBJ2-2, is NAGVMQNPRHLVRRRGQEARLRCSPMKGHSHVYWYRQLPEEGLKFMVYLQKENIIDESGMPKERFSAEFPKEGPSILRIQQVVRGDSAAYFCASSPPDSKPNTGELFFGEGSRLTVL.

The J gene is TRBJ2-5, the V gene TRBV5-1, with D possibly TRBD1 on 5 matching bases. This CDR3 is 16 amino acids long. Trimming removed 0 bases at V and 0 bases at J, with 12 bases between. Germline V CDR1 and CDR2: SGHRS, YFSETQ. CDR3 sequence reads: CASSLGARGYQETQYF. The CDR3 DNA follows: TGCGCCAGCAGCTTGGGGGCTAGGGGCTACCAAGAGACCCAGTACTTC.

The V gene is TRBV4-3, the J gene TRBJ1-1, with TRBD1 identical over 8 bases. The junction had 2 bases not matched to a gene; V was cut back by 8 bases and J by 0 bases. Germline V gene data show CDR1 as LGHNA and CDR2 as YSLEER. The CDR3 length is 13 residues. In DNA form, the CDR3 reads TGCGCCAGCGGACAGGGTTTGAACACTGAAGCTTTCTTT. This sequence encodes CASGQGLNTEAFF.

A word on this clone: The sample has other DNA sequences that encode this CDR3 too. CDR3 nucleotide sequence: TGTGCCAGCAGTGAATGGGGCGGTTCCACAGATACGCAGTATTTT. Translation: CASSEWGGSTDTQYF. The V call is TRBV25-1, the J call TRBJ2-3, with a possible D match to TRBD1 (5 bases). The CDR3 is 15 amino acids. Trimming shortened V by 1 base and J by 2 bases, and 10 bases separated the two germline ends. Looked up from germline, CDR1 is MGHDK and CDR2 is SYGVNS.

As concerns this clone: The same CDR3 is also encoded by other DNA sequences in this sample. The chain combines TRBV5-1 with TRBJ2-1; no firm D call. Trimming took off 0 bases at V and 0 bases at J, with 7 bases between the two ends. Germline CDR1 and CDR2: SGHRS and YFSETQ. The CDR3 contains 15 residues. CDR3 nucleotides: TGCGCCAGCAGCTTGGGGGGAAGCTCCTACAATGAGCAGTTCTTC. It encodes CASSLGGSSYNEQFF.

The V gene is TRBV6-5, the J gene TRBJ2-7; 8 bases map to TRBD1. The CDR3 covers 15 residues. Trimming took 3 bases from V and 2 from J; bases not matched to a gene: 6. Per germline, CDR1 MNHEY and CDR2 SVGAGI. For the CDR3, the DNA is TGTGCCAGCAGTTATCGGACAGGGAGTCCCTACGAGCAGTACTTC. This sequence encodes CASSYRTGSPYEQYF.

The chain recombines TRBV6-5 with TRBJ2-1; D perhaps matches TRBD1 (5 bases). The CDR3 has 11 residues. From germline, CDR1 is MNHEY and CDR2 SVGAGI. V lost 5 bases and J 10 bases, leaving 9 bases between the germline ends. CDR3 amino acids: CASSQGGEQFF. CDR3 coding DNA: TGTGCCAGCAGTCAGGGTGGCGAGCAGTTCTTC.

The V and J genes are TRBV2 and TRBJ2-3, with D uncertain. This CDR3 comprises 9 residues. V gave up 11 bases and J gave up 6 bases, with 6 bases separating them. Germline V gives CDR1 SNHLY, CDR2 FYNNEI. CDR3 nucleotides: TGTGCCGCTTCGGATACGCAGTATTTT. Its protein product is CAASDTQYF.

The rearrangement uses TRBV7-6 and TRBJ2-5, with D maybe TRBD1 (6 bases). V was shortened by 4 bases and J by 1 base, with 16 bases between the two germline ends. This CDR3 contains 16 residues. Germline V gene sequence: CDR1 SGHVS, CDR2 FNYEAQ. The CDR3 sequence is CASSSTGKGAQETQYF. Written as DNA, the CDR3 is TGTGCCAGCAGCTCTACAGGGAAGGGCGCCCAAGAGACCCAGTACTTC.